A selection of T cell receptor beta chains follows, all from one sample in a study of molecular identifiers for immune sequencing clone quantification. TCRdb reprocessed the PCR reads with MiXCR, giving one entry per CDR3 protein. The sample carries 100,000 or so distinct CDR3 sequences, 35% to 40% recorded once. The specimen was naive CD8+ T cells from blood, with Jurkat cell RNA spiked in. Every receptor here comes from a human donor in good health. Some libraries in this study had Jurkat cell RNA spiked in. Each CDR3 is given with its conserved first and last residue. Each record gives: D gene, V gene, CDR3 length, clone size, J gene, CDR3 DNA, CDR3 protein. A D gene is named only where the DNA matches it firmly. Clone size is shown for a subset of rows, as once, few, many or a class of expanded clone.

D: -; V: TRBV19; length: 13; size: many; J: TRBJ2-7; DNA: TGTGCCAGTAGTATAGACAGAACCTACGAGCAGTACTTC; CDR3: CASSIDRTYEQYF
D: -; V: TRBV4-1; length: 17; size: -; J: TRBJ1-2; DNA: TGCGCCAGCAGCCAAGATGAGGGGAGTTTGGTGGGCTATGGCTACACCTTC; CDR3: CASSQDEGSLVGYGYTF
D: -; V: TRBV4-1; length: 12; size: many; J: TRBJ1-5; DNA: TGCGCCAGCAGCCAAGGCAATCAGCCCCAGCATTTT; CDR3: CASSQGNQPQHF
D: -; V: TRBV4-3; length: 14; size: few; J: TRBJ2-2; DNA: TGCGCCAGCAGCCAAGAGTTTAACACCGGGGAGCTGTTTTTT; CDR3: CASSQEFNTGELFF
D: -; V: TRBV6-2/TRBV6-3; length: 15; size: many; J: TRBJ1-5; DNA: TGTGCCAGCACCGACGGGGATTATAGCAATCAGCCCCAGCATTTT; CDR3: CASTDGDYSNQPQHF
D: TRBD2; V: TRBV5-6; length: 15; size: -; J: TRBJ2-7; DNA: TGTGCCGGCAGCCCGACTAGCGGGAGGTCCTACGAGCAGTACTTC; CDR3: CAGSPTSGRSYEQYF
D: -; V: TRBV19; length: 15; size: -; J: TRBJ1-1; DNA: TGTGCCCGTAGTTACCGGGGGGGGGGCGCCACTGAAGCCTTCTTT; CDR3: CARSYRGGGATEAFF
D: -; V: TRBV5-6; length: 16; size: many; J: TRBJ2-2; DNA: TGTGCCAGCAGCTTGGTGCCCGCCAGCAACACCGGGGAGCTGTTTTTT; CDR3: CASSLVPASNTGELFF
D: TRBD1; V: TRBV13; length: 16; size: -; J: TRBJ1-3; DNA: TGTGCCAGCAGCCCATCCCCAGGGGGCTCTGGAAACACCATATATTTT; CDR3: CASSPSPGGSGNTIYF
D: TRBD2; V: TRBV24-1; length: 13; size: few; J: TRBJ2-1; DNA: TGTGCCACCGGGACTAGTGGGTACAATGAGCAGTTCTTC; CDR3: CATGTSGYNEQFF
D: TRBD1; V: TRBV2; length: 14; size: -; J: TRBJ1-5; DNA: TGTGCCAGCAGTCCCGGGACAGGGGGTCAGCCCCAGCATTTT; CDR3: CASSPGTGGQPQHF
D: TRBD2; V: TRBV5-6; length: 16; size: few; J: TRBJ2-5; DNA: TGTGCCAGCAGCCGTCGACTAGCGGGAGGCCTGGAGACCCAGTACTTC; CDR3: CASSRRLAGGLETQYF
D: TRBD2; V: TRBV7-8; length: 20; size: -; J: TRBJ2-4; DNA: TGTGCCAGCAGCTTGAGACTAGCGGGAAAAAGGGGAAAAGCCAAAAACATTCAGTACTTC; CDR3: CASSLRLAGKRGKAKNIQYF
D: -; V: TRBV27; length: 14; size: -; J: TRBJ2-7; DNA: TGTGCCAGCAGGCCTGGGGCCAATCCCTACGAGCAGTACTTC; CDR3: CASRPGANPYEQYF
D: -; V: TRBV4-3; length: 15; size: few; J: TRBJ1-1; DNA: TGCGCCAGCAGCCAAGATCGAGTGACGAACACTGAAGCTTTCTTT; CDR3: CASSQDRVTNTEAFF
D: -; V: TRBV14; length: 15; size: many; J: TRBJ1-1; DNA: TGTGCCAGCAGCCAAGAATGGGGAGGAGGCACTGAAGCTTTCTTT; CDR3: CASSQEWGGGTEAFF
D: -; V: TRBV7-9; length: 14; size: many; J: TRBJ1-1; DNA: TGTGCCAGCACCGACCCCTATATGAACACTGAAGCTTTCTTT; CDR3: CASTDPYMNTEAFF
D: -; V: TRBV28; length: 16; size: few; J: TRBJ2-7; DNA: TGTGCCAGCAGTTTTAAGTGGGGTAGAGGGTTGTACGAGCAGTACTTC; CDR3: CASSFKWGRGLYEQYF
D: -; V: TRBV6-2/TRBV6-3; length: 14; size: -; J: TRBJ2-2; DNA: TGTGCCAGCAACAAAGGACTCGCGACAGGGGAGCTGTTTTTT; CDR3: CASNKGLATGELFF
D: TRBD2; V: TRBV28; length: 16; size: few; J: TRBJ2-1; DNA: TGTGCCAGCAGTTTAATCCCGGGACTAGCGAGCAATGAGCAGTTCTTC; CDR3: CASSLIPGLASNEQFF
D: -; V: TRBV6-2/TRBV6-3; length: 15; size: -; J: TRBJ1-6; DNA: TGTGCCAGCAGTGCGAGCGGGATCTATAATTCACCCCTCCACTTT; CDR3: CASSASGIYNSPLHF
D: TRBD1; V: TRBV6-2/TRBV6-3; length: 13; size: -; J: TRBJ1-1; DNA: TGTGCCAGCAGTTGGACAGGGAAAACTGAAGCTTTCTTT; CDR3: CASSWTGKTEAFF
D: TRBD2; V: TRBV27; length: 15; size: few; J: TRBJ2-7; DNA: TGTGCCAGCAGCCAACTAGCGGGACCTTCCCACGAGCAGTACTTC; CDR3: CASSQLAGPSHEQYF
D: TRBD1; V: TRBV7-9; length: 15; size: many; J: TRBJ1-2; DNA: TGTGCCAGCAGCTCCTCCCCGGACAGGAGCTATGGCTACACCTTC; CDR3: CASSSSPDRSYGYTF
D: TRBD1; V: TRBV5-1; length: 15; size: -; J: TRBJ2-3; DNA: TGCGCCAGCAGCCCCATGGGCAGGGGGCCAGATACGCAGTATTTT; CDR3: CASSPMGRGPDTQYF
D: -; V: TRBV6-2/TRBV6-3; length: 13; size: -; J: TRBJ2-7; DNA: TGTGCCAGCAGTTACATAGCCTCCTACGAGCAGTACTTC; CDR3: CASSYIASYEQYF
D: -; V: TRBV2; length: 13; size: -; J: TRBJ2-4; DNA: TGTGCCACCCTAACTGGGGCCAAAAACATTCAGTACTTC; CDR3: CATLTGAKNIQYF
D: -; V: TRBV12-3/TRBV12-4; length: 16; size: few; J: TRBJ2-7; DNA: TGTGCCAGCAGGCGCCCCTCTCCTGTTGATGCCTACGAGCAGTACTTC; CDR3: CASRRPSPVDAYEQYF
D: TRBD1; V: TRBV28; length: 14; size: few; J: TRBJ2-5; DNA: TGTGCCATCACAGGGGGCTTGATTGAGGAGACCCAGTACTTC; CDR3: CAITGGLIEETQYF
D: -; V: TRBV20-1; length: 16; size: few; J: TRBJ1-1; DNA: TGCAGTGCTACCCAGGGTTGGGGCAGGATGAACACTGAAGCTTTCTTT; CDR3: CSATQGWGRMNTEAFF
D: -; V: TRBV13; length: 13; size: -; J: TRBJ2-3; DNA: TGTGCCAGCAGCTTCCAGGGCAAAGATACGCAGTATTTT; CDR3: CASSFQGKDTQYF
D: -; V: TRBV5-1; length: 14; size: -; J: TRBJ2-3; DNA: TGCGCCAGCAGTTTGGACAGTTTCACAGATACGCAGTATTTT; CDR3: CASSLDSFTDTQYF
D: -; V: TRBV7-2; length: 13; size: many; J: TRBJ1-1; DNA: TGTGCCAGCAGCTTATACAGTAACACTGAAGCTTTCTTT; CDR3: CASSLYSNTEAFF
D: -; V: TRBV9; length: 11; size: few; J: TRBJ2-2; DNA: TGTGCCAGCAGCGTAGCTGGGGAGCTGTTTTTT; CDR3: CASSVAGELFF
D: -; V: TRBV15; length: 16; size: few; J: TRBJ2-3; DNA: TGTGCCACCAGCACGAGTAATGGAGGGTGGACAGATACGCAGTATTTT; CDR3: CATSTSNGGWTDTQYF
D: -; V: TRBV28; length: 12; size: many; J: TRBJ2-3; DNA: TGTGCCAGCAGTTTATACTCGGATACGCAGTATTTT; CDR3: CASSLYSDTQYF
D: TRBD2; V: TRBV28; length: 16; size: -; J: TRBJ2-3; DNA: TGTGCCAGCAGTTTATTCCCCACTAGCGACACAGATACGCAGTATTTT; CDR3: CASSLFPTSDTDTQYF
D: TRBD1; V: TRBV10-3; length: 14; size: -; J: TRBJ2-3; DNA: TGTGCCATCAGCTACAGGGGGCCGGCAGATACGCAGTATTTT; CDR3: CAISYRGPADTQYF
D: -; V: TRBV23-1; length: 13; size: many; J: TRBJ1-1; DNA: TGCGCCAGCAGTCAAGCAAGGAACACTGAAGCTTTCTTT; CDR3: CASSQARNTEAFF
D: -; V: TRBV27; length: 17; size: -; J: TRBJ2-3; DNA: TGTGCCAGCAGTTTAAGATTAGGGGAGAGATTCACAGATACGCAGTATTTT; CDR3: CASSLRLGERFTDTQYF
D: TRBD1; V: TRBV29-1; length: 11; size: many; J: TRBJ1-2; DNA: TGCAGCGGGACAGGTGACTATGGCTACACCTTC; CDR3: CSGTGDYGYTF
D: -; V: TRBV13; length: 17; size: -; J: TRBJ1-1; DNA: TGTGCCAGCAGCTCCTACAGACTTGAACACATGAACACTGAAGCTGTCTTT; CDR3: CASSSYRLEHMNTEAVF
D: -; V: TRBV9; length: 14; size: few; J: TRBJ2-7; DNA: TGTGCCAGCAGCGTAGCTGGAGGGGCCCACGAGCAGTACTTC; CDR3: CASSVAGGAHEQYF
D: -; V: TRBV13; length: 15; size: once; J: TRBJ2-7; DNA: TGTGCCAGCAGCTTAGGGACAGAAAGCTCCTACGAGCAGTACTTC; CDR3: CASSLGTESSYEQYF
D: -; V: TRBV9; length: 15; size: -; J: TRBJ2-7; DNA: TGTGCCAGCAGCGTAGGGGACCGGGCATTCTACGAGCAGTACTTC; CDR3: CASSVGDRAFYEQYF
D: TRBD1; V: TRBV20-1; length: 13; size: many; J: TRBJ1-1; DNA: TGCAGTGCTCAGGACAGGGAGAACACTGAAGCTTTCTTT; CDR3: CSAQDRENTEAFF
D: TRBD2; V: TRBV24-1; length: 15; size: many; J: TRBJ2-2; DNA: TGTGCCACCAGGGATACCGGGACTATCACCGGGGAGCTGTTTTTT; CDR3: CATRDTGTITGELFF
D: -; V: TRBV9; length: 13; size: many; J: TRBJ2-5; DNA: TGTGCCAGCTCGGACGGCTCCCAAGAGACCCAGTACTTC; CDR3: CASSDGSQETQYF
D: TRBD2; V: TRBV2; length: 16; size: few; J: TRBJ2-2; DNA: TGTGCCAGCAGTGAATTGTTAGCGGGAGTTCTTGGGGAGCTGTTTTTT; CDR3: CASSELLAGVLGELFF
D: -; V: TRBV7-8; length: 15; size: -; J: TRBJ2-2; DNA: TGTGCCAGCAGATACTGGACAACGCACACCGGGGAGCTGTTTTTT; CDR3: CASRYWTTHTGELFF
D: TRBD1; V: TRBV6-5; length: 16; size: many; J: TRBJ2-3; DNA: TGTGCCAGCAGCTACAGGGGTCCCTTGATCACAGATACGCAGTATTTT; CDR3: CASSYRGPLITDTQYF
D: -; V: TRBV5-6; length: 14; size: few; J: TRBJ1-1; DNA: TGTGCCAGCAGCTGGGGGCTTTTGGACACTGAAGCTTTCTTT; CDR3: CASSWGLLDTEAFF
D: TRBD1; V: TRBV10-3; length: 14; size: many; J: TRBJ1-1; DNA: TGTGCCATCAGTTCACCAGGGACAGCTTATGAAGCTTTCTTT; CDR3: CAISSPGTAYEAFF
D: -; V: TRBV13; length: 16; size: few; J: TRBJ2-1; DNA: TGTGCCAGCAGCTTAAGTAGAGAGCCCAACTACAATGAGCAGTCCTTC; CDR3: CASSLSREPNYNEQSF
D: TRBD2; V: TRBV2; length: 15; size: few; J: TRBJ2-3; DNA: TGTGCAAAGGGGGGACTAGCGGACTTGGCAGATACGCAGTATTTT; CDR3: CAKGGLADLADTQYF
D: -; V: TRBV4-1; length: 14; size: -; J: TRBJ2-2; DNA: TGCGCCCGCAGGGGCGGGAGCGGCACCGGGGAGCTGTTTTTT; CDR3: CARRGGSGTGELFF
D: -; V: TRBV27; length: 14; size: -; J: TRBJ2-2; DNA: TGTGCCAGCACCTCCGCCTACCACACCGGGGAGCTGTTTTTT; CDR3: CASTSAYHTGELFF